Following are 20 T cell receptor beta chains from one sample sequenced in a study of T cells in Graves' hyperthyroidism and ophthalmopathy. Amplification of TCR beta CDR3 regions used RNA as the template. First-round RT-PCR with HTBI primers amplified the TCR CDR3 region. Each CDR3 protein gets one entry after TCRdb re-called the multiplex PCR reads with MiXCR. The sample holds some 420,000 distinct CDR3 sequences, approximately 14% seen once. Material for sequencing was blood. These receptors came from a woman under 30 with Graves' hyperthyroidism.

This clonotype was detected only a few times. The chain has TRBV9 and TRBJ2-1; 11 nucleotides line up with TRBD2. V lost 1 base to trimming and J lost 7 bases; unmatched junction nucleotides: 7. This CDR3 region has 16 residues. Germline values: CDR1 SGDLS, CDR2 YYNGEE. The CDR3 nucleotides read TGTGCCAGCAGCGTAAACTTAGCGGGAGGGGGGAATGAGCAGTTCTTC. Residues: CASSVNLAGGGNEQFF.

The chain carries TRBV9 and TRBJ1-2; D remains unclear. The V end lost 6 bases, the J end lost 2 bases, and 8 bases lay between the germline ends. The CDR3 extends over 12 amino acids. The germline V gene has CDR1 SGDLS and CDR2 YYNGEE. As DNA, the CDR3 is TGTGCCAGCACCCTGGACAACTATGGCTACACCTTC. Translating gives CASTLDNYGYTF.

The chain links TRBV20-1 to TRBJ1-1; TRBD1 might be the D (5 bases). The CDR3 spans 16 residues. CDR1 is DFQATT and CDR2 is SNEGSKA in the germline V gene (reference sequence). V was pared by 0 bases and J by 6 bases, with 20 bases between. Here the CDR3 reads CSARDPRGSGESEAFF. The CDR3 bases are TGCAGTGCTAGAGATCCCCGGGGGAGCGGGGAATCTGAAGCTTTCTTT.

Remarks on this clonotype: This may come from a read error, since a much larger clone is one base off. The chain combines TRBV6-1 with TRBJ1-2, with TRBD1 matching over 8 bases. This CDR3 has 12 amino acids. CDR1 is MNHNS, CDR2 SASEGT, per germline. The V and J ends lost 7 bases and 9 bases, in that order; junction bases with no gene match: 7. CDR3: CASTRQGWSYTF. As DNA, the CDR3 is TGTGCCAGCACAAGACAGGGGTGGAGCTACACCTTC.

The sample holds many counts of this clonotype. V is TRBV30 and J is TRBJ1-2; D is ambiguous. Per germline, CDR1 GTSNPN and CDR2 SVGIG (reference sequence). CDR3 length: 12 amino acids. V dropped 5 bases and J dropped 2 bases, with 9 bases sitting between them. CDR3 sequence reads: CAWDSVNYGYTF. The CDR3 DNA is TGTGCCTGGGACTCAGTGAACTATGGCTACACCTTC. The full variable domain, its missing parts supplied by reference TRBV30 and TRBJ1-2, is SQTIHQWPATLVQPVGSPLSLECTVEGTSNPNLYWYRQAAGRGLQLLFYSVGIGQISSEVPQNLSASRPQDRQFILSSKKLLLSDSGFYLCAWDSVNYGYTFGSGTRLTVV.

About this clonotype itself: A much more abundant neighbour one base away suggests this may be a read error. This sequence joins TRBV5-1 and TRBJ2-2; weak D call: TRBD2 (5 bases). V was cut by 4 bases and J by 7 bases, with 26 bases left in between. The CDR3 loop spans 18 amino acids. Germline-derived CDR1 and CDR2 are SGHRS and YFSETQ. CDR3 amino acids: CASSPGGLPRMEGGELFF. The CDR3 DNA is TGCGCCAGCAGCCCAGGAGGTCTCCCAAGGATGGAAGGCGGGGAGCTGTTTTTT.

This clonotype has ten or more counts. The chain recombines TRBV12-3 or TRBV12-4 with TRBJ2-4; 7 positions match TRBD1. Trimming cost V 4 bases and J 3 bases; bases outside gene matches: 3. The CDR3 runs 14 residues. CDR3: CASSWGTDKNIQYF. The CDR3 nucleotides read TGTGCCAGCAGTTGGGGGACAGACAAAAACATTCAGTACTTC.

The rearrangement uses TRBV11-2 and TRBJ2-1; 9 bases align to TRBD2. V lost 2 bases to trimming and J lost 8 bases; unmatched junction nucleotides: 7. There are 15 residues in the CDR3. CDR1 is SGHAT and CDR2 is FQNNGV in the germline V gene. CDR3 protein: CASSLSSGIKDEQFF. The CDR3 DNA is TGTGCCAGCAGCTTATCTAGCGGGATCAAGGATGAGCAGTTCTTC.

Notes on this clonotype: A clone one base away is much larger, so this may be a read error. The chain's CDR3 is CSAKSGGGTFWNVYNDQFF. CDR3 DNA sequence: TGCAGTGCCAAAAGTGGGGGAGGGACCTTTTGGAATGTCTACAATGACCAGTTCTTC. V gene TRBV20-1 combines with J gene TRBJ2-1, with 7 bases that match TRBD2. From germline, CDR1 is DFQATT and CDR2 SNEGSKA (reference sequence). The CDR3 length is 19 residues.

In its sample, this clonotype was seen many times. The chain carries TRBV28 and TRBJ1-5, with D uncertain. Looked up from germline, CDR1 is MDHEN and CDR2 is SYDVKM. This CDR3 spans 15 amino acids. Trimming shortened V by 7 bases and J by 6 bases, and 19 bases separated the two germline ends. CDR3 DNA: TGTGCCAGCACCTCCAGCCCGGGCTGGGGTCAGCCCCAGCATTTT. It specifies CASTSSPGWGQPQHF.

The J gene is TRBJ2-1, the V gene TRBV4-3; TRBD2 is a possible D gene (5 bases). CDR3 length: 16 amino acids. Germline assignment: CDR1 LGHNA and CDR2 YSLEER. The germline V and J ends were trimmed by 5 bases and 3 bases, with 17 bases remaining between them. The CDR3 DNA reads TGCGCCAGCAGCGTCCGGGGAAGCGGACTCTACAATGAGCAGTTCTTC. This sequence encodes CASSVRGSGLYNEQFF.

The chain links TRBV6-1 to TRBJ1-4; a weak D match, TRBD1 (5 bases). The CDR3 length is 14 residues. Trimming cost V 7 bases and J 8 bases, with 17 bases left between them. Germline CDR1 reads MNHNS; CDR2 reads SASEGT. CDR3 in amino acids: CASKNSLWDEKLFF. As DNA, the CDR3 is TGTGCCAGCAAAAACTCCTTGTGGGACGAAAAACTGTTTTTT.

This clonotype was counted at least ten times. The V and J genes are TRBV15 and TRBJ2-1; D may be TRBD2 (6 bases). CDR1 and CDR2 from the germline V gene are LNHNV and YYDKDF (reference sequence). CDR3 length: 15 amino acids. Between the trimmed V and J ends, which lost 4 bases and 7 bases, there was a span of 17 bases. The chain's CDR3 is CATSTYDSGNNEQFF. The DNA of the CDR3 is TGTGCCACCAGCACTTACGATAGCGGCAATAATGAGCAGTTCTTC. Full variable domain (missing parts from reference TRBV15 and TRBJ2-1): DAMVIQNPRYQVTQFGKPVTLSCSQTLNHNVMYWYQQKSSQAPKLLFHYYDKDFNNEADTPDNFQSRRPNTSFCFLDIRSPGLGDTAMYLCATSTYDSGNNEQFFGPGTRLTVL.

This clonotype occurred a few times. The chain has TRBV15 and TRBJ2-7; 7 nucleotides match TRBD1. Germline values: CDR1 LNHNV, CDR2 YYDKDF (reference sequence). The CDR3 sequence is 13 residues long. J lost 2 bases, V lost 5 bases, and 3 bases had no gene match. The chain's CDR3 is CATSRDSTYEQYF. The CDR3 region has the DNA TGTGCCACCAGCCGGGACAGTACCTACGAGCAGTACTTC. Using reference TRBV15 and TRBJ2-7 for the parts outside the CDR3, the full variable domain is DAMVIQNPRYQVTQFGKPVTLSCSQTLNHNVMYWYQQKSSQAPKLLFHYYDKDFNNEADTPDNFQSRRPNTSFCFLDIRSPGLGDTAMYLCATSRDSTYEQYFGPGTRLTVT.

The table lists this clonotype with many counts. The CDR3 reads CASSPGLAFFIDNEQFF. The CDR3, as DNA: TGTGCCAGCTCGCCGGGACTAGCTTTTTTCATCGACAATGAGCAGTTCTTC. The rearrangement joins TRBV2 to TRBJ2-1, with 9 bases that match TRBD2. The J segment lost 5 bases and the V segment lost 8 bases, leaving 16 bases of the junction unmatched. Germline V gene data show CDR1 as SNHLY and CDR2 as FYNNEI. The CDR3 contains 17 residues. The entire variable domain, with the rest obtained from reference TRBV2 and TRBJ2-1, is as follows: EPEVTQTPSHQVTQMGQEVILRCVPISNHLYFYWYRQILGQKVEFLVSFYNNEISEKSEIFDDQFSVERPDGSNFTLKIRSTKLEDSAMYFCASSPGLAFFIDNEQFFGPGTRLTVL.

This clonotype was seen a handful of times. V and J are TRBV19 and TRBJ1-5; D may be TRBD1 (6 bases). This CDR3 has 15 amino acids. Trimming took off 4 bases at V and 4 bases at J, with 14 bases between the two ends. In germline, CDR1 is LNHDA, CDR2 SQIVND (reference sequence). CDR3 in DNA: TGTGCCAGTAGTAAAGCCCTAGACAGGAATCAGCCCCAGCATTTT. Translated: CASSKALDRNQPQHF.

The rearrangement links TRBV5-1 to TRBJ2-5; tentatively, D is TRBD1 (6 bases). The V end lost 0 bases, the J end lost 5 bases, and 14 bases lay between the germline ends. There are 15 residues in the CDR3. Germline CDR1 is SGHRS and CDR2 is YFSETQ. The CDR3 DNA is TGCGCCAGCAGCTTGGGTGGCAGGGGAGTCGAGACCCAGTACTTC. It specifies CASSLGGRGVETQYF.

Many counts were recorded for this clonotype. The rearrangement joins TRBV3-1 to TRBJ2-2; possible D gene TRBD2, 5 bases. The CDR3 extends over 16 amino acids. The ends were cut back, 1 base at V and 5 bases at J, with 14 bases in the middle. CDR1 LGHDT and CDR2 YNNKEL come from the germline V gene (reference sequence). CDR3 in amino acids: CASSQGPRGRTGELFF. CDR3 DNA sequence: TGTGCCAGCAGCCAAGGTCCTAGAGGGCGTACCGGGGAGCTGTTTTTT.

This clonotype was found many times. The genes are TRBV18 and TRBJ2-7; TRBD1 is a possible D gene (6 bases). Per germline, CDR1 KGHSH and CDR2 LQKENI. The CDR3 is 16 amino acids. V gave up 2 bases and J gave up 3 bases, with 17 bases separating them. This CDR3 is CASSPLRTAVFYEQYF. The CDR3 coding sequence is TGTGCCAGCTCACCATTACGGACAGCAGTCTTCTACGAGCAGTACTTC.

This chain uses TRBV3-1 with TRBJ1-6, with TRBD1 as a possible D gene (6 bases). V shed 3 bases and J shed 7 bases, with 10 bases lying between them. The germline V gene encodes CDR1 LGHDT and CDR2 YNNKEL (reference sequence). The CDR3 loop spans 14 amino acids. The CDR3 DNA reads TGTGCCAGCAGCCATACAGGGAGCAATTCACCCCTCCACTTT. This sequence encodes CASSHTGSNSPLHF.